Following are 5 T cell receptor beta chains from one sample sequenced in a study of cytomegalovirus exposure and HLA in healthy donors. PCR amplification relied on 60 Vbeta primers (plus 13 Jbeta primers). The table came from immunoSEQ multiplex PCR; TCRdb's copy has only in-frame clones and leaves some out. Of some 120,000 clones in the sample, roughly four fifths are singletons; the top ten hold roughly 12%. The sample comprised PBMCs. These receptors all stem from a male donor in good health and CMV-seropositive.

This chain links TRBV29-1 with TRBJ2-3; D might be TRBD2 (5 bases). The CDR3 length is 15 residues. Germline V lookup: CDR1 SQVTM, CDR2 ANQGSEA. V shed 1 base and J shed 4 bases, with 15 bases lying between them. CDR3 protein: CSVEGAAPSADTQYF. The CDR3, as DNA: TGCAGCGTTGAAGGAGCGGCCCCTTCAGCAGATACGCAGTATTTT.

The V gene is TRBV18, the J gene TRBJ1-4; D uncertain. Germline CDR1 KGHSH, CDR2 LQKENI. The CDR3 has 14 amino acids. The V gene lost 2 bases and the J gene lost 3 bases, with 7 bases spanning the gap. CDR3 protein: CASSPTEANEKLFF. CDR3 sequence (DNA): TGTGCCAGCTCACCAACGGAGGCTAATGAAAAACTGTTTTTT. Together with reference TRBV18 and TRBJ1-4, the CDR3 gives the full variable domain: NAGVMQNPRHLVRRRGQEARLRCSPMKGHSHVYWYRQLPEEGLKFMVYLQKENIIDESGMPKERFSAEFPKEGPSILRIQQVVRGDSAAYFCASSPTEANEKLFFGSGTQLSVL.

The chain employs TRBV18 and TRBJ1-2; D gene ambiguous. Germline loops: CDR1 KGHSH, CDR2 LQKENI. The germline V and J ends were trimmed by 1 base and 3 bases, with 15 bases remaining between them. The CDR3 consists of 16 residues. The CDR3 DNA reads TGTGCCAGCTCACCACGCCCTGCGAGGGAGGACTATGGCTACACCTTC. Translating gives CASSPRPAREDYGYTF.

V and J are TRBV7-3 and TRBJ1-3; D perhaps matches TRBD1 (6 bases). The CDR3 has 15 amino acids. Germline CDR1 reads SGHTA; CDR2 reads FQGTGA. The V gene lost 0 bases and the J gene lost 4 bases, with 10 bases spanning the gap. CDR3 residues: CASSLTGGPGNTIYF. As DNA, the CDR3 is TGTGCCAGCAGCTTAACGGGGGGGCCGGGAAACACCATATATTTT.

This clone showed up just once. Here the CDR3 DNA reads TGTGCCAGCAGCTTTCCGACAGGCGTGACTGAAGCTTTCTTT. Protein: CASSFPTGVTEAFF. The rearrangement joins TRBV5-4 to TRBJ1-1; D possibly corresponds to TRBD1 (6 bases). V lost 2 bases and J 5 bases, leaving 13 bases between the germline ends. Germline CDR1 is SGHNT and CDR2 is YYREEE (reference sequence). This CDR3 region has 14 residues.